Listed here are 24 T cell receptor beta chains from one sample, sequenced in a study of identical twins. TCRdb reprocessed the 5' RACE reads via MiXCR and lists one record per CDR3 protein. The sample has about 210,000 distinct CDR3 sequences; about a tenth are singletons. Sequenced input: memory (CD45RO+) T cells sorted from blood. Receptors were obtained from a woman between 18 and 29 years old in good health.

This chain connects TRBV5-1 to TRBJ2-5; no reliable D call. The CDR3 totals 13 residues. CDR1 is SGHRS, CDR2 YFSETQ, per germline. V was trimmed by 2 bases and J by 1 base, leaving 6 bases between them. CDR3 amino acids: CASSFRSQETQYF. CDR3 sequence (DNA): TGCGCCAGCAGCTTCCGGTCCCAAGAGACCCAGTACTTC. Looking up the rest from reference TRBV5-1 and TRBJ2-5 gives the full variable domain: KAGVTQTPRYLIKTRGQQVTLSCSPISGHRSVSWYQQTPGQGLQFLFEYFSETQRNKGNFPGRFSGRQFSNSRSEMNVSTLELGDSALYLCASSFRSQETQYFGPGTRLLVL.

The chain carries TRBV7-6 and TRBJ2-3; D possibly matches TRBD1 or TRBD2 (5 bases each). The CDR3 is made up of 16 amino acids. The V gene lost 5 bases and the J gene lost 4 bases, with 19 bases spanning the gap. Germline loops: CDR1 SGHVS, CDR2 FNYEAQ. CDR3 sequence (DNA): TGTGCCAGCAGCCTAAGGGGTGGGGGAGCGGCAGATACGCAGTATTTT. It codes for CASSLRGGGAADTQYF.

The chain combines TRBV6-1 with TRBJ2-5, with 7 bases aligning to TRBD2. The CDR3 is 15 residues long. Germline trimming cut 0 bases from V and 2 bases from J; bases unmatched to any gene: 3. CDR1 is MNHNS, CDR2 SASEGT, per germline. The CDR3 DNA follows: TGTGCCAGCAGTGAAGCCCCGGGGGGTCAAGAGACCCAGTACTTC. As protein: CASSEAPGGQETQYF.

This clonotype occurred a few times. The CDR3 sequence: CASSPSPYEQYF. DNA for the CDR3: TGTGCCAGCAGCCCCAGCCCCTACGAGCAGTACTTC. V is TRBV7-6 and J is TRBJ2-7; D is unresolved. The germline gives CDR1 SGHVS, CDR2 FNYEAQ. V shed 5 bases and J shed 2 bases, with 7 bases lying between them. The CDR3 contains 12 residues.

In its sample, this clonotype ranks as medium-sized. The chain's CDR3 is CASSQESLPAGYTF. The CDR3 nucleotides are TGTGCCAGCAGTCAAGAGTCCTTACCCGCTGGCTACACCTTC. The chain is built from TRBV6-1 and TRBJ1-2, with D unclear. Trimming shortened V by 5 bases and J by 7 bases, and 17 bases separated the two germline ends. The germline gives CDR1 MNHNS, CDR2 SASEGT. The CDR3 consists of 14 residues.

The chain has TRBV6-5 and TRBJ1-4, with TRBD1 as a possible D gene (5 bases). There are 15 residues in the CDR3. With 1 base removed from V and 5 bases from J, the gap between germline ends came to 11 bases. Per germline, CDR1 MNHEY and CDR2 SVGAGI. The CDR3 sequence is CASSYWGTDNEKLFF. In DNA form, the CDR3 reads TGTGCCAGCAGTTACTGGGGGACGGACAATGAAAAACTGTTTTTT.

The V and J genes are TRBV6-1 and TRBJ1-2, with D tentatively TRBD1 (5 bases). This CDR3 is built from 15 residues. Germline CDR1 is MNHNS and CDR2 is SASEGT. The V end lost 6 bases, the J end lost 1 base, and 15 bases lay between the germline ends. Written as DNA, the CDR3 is TGTGCCAGCAGAGCCGAAGCGGGGGTTAACTATGGCTACACCTTC. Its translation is CASRAEAGVNYGYTF.

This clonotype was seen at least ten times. CDR3 bases: TGCAGTGCTAGAGATCTCCTAGCGGGGGCCTACGAGCAGTACTTC. It is translated as CSARDLLAGAYEQYF. The rearrangement uses TRBV20-1 and TRBJ2-7, with 10 bases matching TRBD2. Germline trimming cut 0 bases from V and 2 bases from J; bases unmatched to any gene: 4. This CDR3 has 15 residues. The germline gives CDR1 DFQATT, CDR2 SNEGSKA (reference sequence).

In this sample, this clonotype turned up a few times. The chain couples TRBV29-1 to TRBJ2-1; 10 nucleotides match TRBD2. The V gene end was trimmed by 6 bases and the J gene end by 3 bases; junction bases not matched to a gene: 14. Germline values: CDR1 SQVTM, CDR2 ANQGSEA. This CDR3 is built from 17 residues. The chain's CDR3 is CSVNKGRLAGSYNEQFF. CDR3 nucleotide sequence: TGCAGCGTAAACAAAGGACGACTAGCGGGTAGCTACAATGAGCAGTTCTTC.

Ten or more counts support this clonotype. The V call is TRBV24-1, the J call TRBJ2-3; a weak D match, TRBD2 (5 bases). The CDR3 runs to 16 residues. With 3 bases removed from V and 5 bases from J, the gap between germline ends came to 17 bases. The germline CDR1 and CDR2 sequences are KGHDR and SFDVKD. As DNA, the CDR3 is TGTGCCACCAGTGATCCGAGCGAGGGTGGAAAAGATACGCAGTATTTT. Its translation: CATSDPSEGGKDTQYF.

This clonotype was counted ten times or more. The CDR3 loop is CASSSKNQETQYF. CDR3 DNA sequence: TGTGCCAGCAGCTCGAAGAACCAAGAGACCCAGTACTTC. The V and J genes are TRBV7-9 and TRBJ2-5, with unresolved D. Germline V lookup: CDR1 SEHNR, CDR2 FQNEAQ (reference sequence). This CDR3 has 13 residues. V dropped 4 bases and J dropped 0 bases, with 6 bases sitting between them.

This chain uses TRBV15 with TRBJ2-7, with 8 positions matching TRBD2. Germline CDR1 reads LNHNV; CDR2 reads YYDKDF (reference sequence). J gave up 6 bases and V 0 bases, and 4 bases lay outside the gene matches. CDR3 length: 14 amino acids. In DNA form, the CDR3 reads TGTGCCACCAGCAGAGAACTAGCGGAAGCCGAGCAGTACTTC. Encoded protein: CATSRELAEAEQYF.

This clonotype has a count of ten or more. The CDR3 sequence is CASSDRDNSYNEQFF. In DNA form, the CDR3 reads TGTGCCAGCAGCGACCGGGACAATTCCTACAATGAGCAGTTCTTC. V gene TRBV9 combines with J gene TRBJ2-1; a possible D gene is TRBD1 (6 bases). This CDR3 comprises 15 residues. With 3 bases removed from V and 1 base from J, the gap between germline ends came to 11 bases. From germline, CDR1 is SGDLS and CDR2 YYNGEE.

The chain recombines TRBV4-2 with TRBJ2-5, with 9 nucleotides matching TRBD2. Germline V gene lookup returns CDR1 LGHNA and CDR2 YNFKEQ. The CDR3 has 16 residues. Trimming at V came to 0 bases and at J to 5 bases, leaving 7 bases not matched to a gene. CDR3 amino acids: CASSQDRGGGAETQYF. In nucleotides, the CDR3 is TGTGCCAGCAGCCAAGATCGGGGCGGGGGGGCGGAGACCCAGTACTTC.

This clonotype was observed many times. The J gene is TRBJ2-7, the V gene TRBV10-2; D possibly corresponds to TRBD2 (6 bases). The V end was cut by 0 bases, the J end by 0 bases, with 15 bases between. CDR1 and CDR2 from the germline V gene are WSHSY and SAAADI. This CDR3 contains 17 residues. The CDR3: CASSESLWVSGSYEQYF. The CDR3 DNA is TGCGCCAGCAGTGAGTCCCTTTGGGTTAGCGGCTCCTACGAGCAGTACTTC.

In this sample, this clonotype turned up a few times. The CDR3 bases are TGTGCCAGCAGCTCAGGACAGGCAGAGACCCAGTACTTC. Amino acids: CASSSGQAETQYF. This rearrangement joins TRBV7-2 to TRBJ2-5, with 7 nucleotides matching TRBD1. The CDR3 runs to 13 residues. CDR1 SGHTA and CDR2 FQGNSA come from the germline V gene. V lost 4 bases to trimming and J lost 4 bases; unmatched junction nucleotides: 3.

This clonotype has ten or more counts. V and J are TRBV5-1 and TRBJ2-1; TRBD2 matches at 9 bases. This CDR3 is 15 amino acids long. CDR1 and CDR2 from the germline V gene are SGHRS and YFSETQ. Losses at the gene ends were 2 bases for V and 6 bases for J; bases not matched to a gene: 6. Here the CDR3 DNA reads TGCGCCAGCAGCTTCAGTCTAGCGGGGTCCAATGAGCAGTTCTTC. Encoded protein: CASSFSLAGSNEQFF.

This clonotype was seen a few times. CDR3 sequence (DNA): TGTGCCAGCAGTTACCTTGGCAGGGTGGACGAGCAGTACTTC. It encodes CASSYLGRVDEQYF. This chain joins TRBV6-2 or TRBV6-3 and TRBJ2-7; D possibly corresponds to TRBD1 (5 bases). This CDR3 is 14 amino acids long. V lost 2 bases, J lost 5 bases, and 13 bases lay in between. CDR1 and CDR2 (germline): MNHEY, SVGEGT.

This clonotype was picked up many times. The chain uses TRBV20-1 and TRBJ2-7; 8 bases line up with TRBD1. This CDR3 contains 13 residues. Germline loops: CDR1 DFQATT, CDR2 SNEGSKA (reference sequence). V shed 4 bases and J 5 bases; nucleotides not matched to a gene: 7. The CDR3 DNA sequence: TGCAGTGCTAATCGACAGGGGAGCGACGAGCAGTACTTC. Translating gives CSANRQGSDEQYF.

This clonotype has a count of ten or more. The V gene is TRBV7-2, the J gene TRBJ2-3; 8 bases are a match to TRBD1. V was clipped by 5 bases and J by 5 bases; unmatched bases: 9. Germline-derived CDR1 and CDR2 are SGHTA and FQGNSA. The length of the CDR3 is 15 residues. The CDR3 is CASSVRRTGRDTQYF. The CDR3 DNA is TGTGCCAGCAGCGTGCGTCGGACAGGGAGAGATACGCAGTATTTT.

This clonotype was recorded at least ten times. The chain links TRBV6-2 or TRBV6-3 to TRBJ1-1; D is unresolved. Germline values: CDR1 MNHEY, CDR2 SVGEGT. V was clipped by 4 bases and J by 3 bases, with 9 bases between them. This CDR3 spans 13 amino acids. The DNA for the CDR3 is TGTGCCAGCAGTTTTGGACCTTACACTGAAGCTTTCTTT. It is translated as CASSFGPYTEAFF.

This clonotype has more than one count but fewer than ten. The chain's CDR3 is CASSLGLAAQFF. As DNA, the CDR3 is TGTGCCAGCAGCTTAGGATTAGCGGCTCAGTTCTTC. The J gene is TRBJ2-1, the V gene TRBV7-2, with D maybe TRBD2 (6 bases). CDR3 length: 12 residues. The V gene's germline CDR1 is SGHTA and CDR2 FQGNSA. Trimming pared 1 base from V and 13 bases from J, leaving 11 bases between.

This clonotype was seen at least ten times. The CDR3 is CASRVGQIEAFF. DNA for the CDR3: TGTGCCAGCAGGGTCGGACAGATAGAAGCTTTCTTT. The chain employs TRBV6-1 and TRBJ1-1; TRBD1 is a possible D gene (6 bases). The germline V gene encodes CDR1 MNHNS and CDR2 SASEGT. V lost 6 bases and J lost 8, with 13 bases in between. CDR3 size: 12 residues.

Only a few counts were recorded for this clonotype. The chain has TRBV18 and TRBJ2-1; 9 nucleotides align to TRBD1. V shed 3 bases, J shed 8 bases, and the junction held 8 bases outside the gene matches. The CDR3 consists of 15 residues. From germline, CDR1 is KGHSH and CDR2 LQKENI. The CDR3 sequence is CASSPSQGAGYEQFF. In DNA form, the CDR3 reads TGTGCCAGCTCACCCTCACAGGGGGCTGGGTATGAGCAGTTCTTC. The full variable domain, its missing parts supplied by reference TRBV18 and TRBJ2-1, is NAGVMQNPRHLVRRRGQEARLRCSPMKGHSHVYWYRQLPEEGLKFMVYLQKENIIDESGMPKERFSAEFPKEGPSILRIQQVVRGDSAAYFCASSPSQGAGYEQFFGPGTRLTVL.